The 15 T cell receptor beta chains presented below share a single source sample, sequenced in a study of T cell changes during pregnancy in multiple sclerosis. Sequenced by immunoSEQ multiplex PCR; TCRdb stores in-frame clones only, minus some. Of around 45,000 clones in the sample, roughly nine tenths are singletons; the top ten hold under 9.5%. The sequencing here drew on CD8+ T cells from peripheral blood mononuclear cells, taken in the second trimester of pregnancy. The receptors were sampled from a female donor with multiple sclerosis, enrolled in a pregnancy study.

The chain combines TRBV27 with TRBJ1-2; 7 bases agree with TRBD1. V shed 0 bases and J 4 bases; nucleotides not matched to a gene: 2. Germline CDR1 and CDR2: MNHEY and SMNVEV (reference sequence). This CDR3 has 14 amino acids. The CDR3 protein is CASSLSTGSYGYTF. The CDR3 nucleotides are TGTGCCAGCAGTTTATCGACAGGGAGCTATGGCTACACCTTC.

This clone has a single count. The chain carries TRBV14 and TRBJ2-1, with a tentative D call TRBD2 (5 bases). Trimming stripped 0 bases from V and 3 bases from J, with 12 bases between. CDR1 is SGHDN, CDR2 FVKESK, per germline. The CDR3 is 16 residues long. The CDR3 protein is CASSQEIRGGYNEQFF. The CDR3 nucleotides are TGTGCCAGCAGCCAAGAAATCCGCGGAGGCTACAATGAGCAGTTCTTC. The variable domain in full, completed from reference TRBV14 and TRBJ2-1, reads EAGVTQFPSHSVIEKGQTVTLRCDPISGHDNLYWYRRVMGKEIKFLLHFVKESKQDESGMPNNRFLAERTGGTYSTLKVQPAELEDSGVYFCASSQEIRGGYNEQFFGPGTRLTVL.

The V and J genes are TRBV6-1 and TRBJ2-7; 7 nucleotides match TRBD2. The CDR3 is made up of 14 amino acids. The V gene end was trimmed by 3 bases and the J gene end by 3 bases; junction bases not matched to a gene: 5. CDR1 and CDR2 (germline): MNHNS, SASEGT. The CDR3 here is CASSEVAGLYEQYF. DNA for the CDR3: TGTGCCAGCAGTGAGGTAGCGGGCCTCTACGAGCAGTACTTC.

The chain couples TRBV19 to TRBJ2-7; maybe TRBD2 (5 bases). V was clipped by 5 bases and J by 3 bases, with 14 bases between them. In germline, CDR1 is LNHDA, CDR2 SQIVND (reference sequence). The CDR3 is made up of 14 amino acids. This CDR3 is CASSPSGSLYEQYF. CDR3 in DNA: TGTGCCAGTAGTCCATCGGGGTCCCTCTACGAGCAGTACTTC.

CDR3 in DNA: TGTGCCAGTAGTAACGGACAGGGGGCTTGGAGTGGCAATCAGCCCCAGCATTTT. It is translated as CASSNGQGAWSGNQPQHF. The chain is built from TRBV19 and TRBJ1-5; 11 bases match TRBD1. Germline values: CDR1 LNHDA, CDR2 SQIVND (reference sequence). CDR3 size: 18 residues. J lost 2 bases, V lost 4 bases, and 10 bases had no gene match.

The chain has TRBV27 and TRBJ2-3; D is unresolved. V gave up 4 bases and J gave up 5 bases, with 10 bases separating them. The length of the CDR3 is 13 residues. Germline-derived CDR1 and CDR2 are MNHEY and SMNVEV (reference sequence). The CDR3 reads CASSSYSLDTQYF. CDR3 coding DNA: TGTGCCAGCAGTTCCTACTCCCTAGATACGCAGTATTTT.

Comments on this clone: A junction boundary mismatches the germline segment, possibly from a read error. The chain joins TRBV5-6 to TRBJ2-7; D is perhaps TRBD1 (6 bases). The CDR3 contains 11 residues. The germline V gene encodes CDR1 SGHDT and CDR2 YYEEEE. This CDR3 reads CASSHGTLGTF. The CDR3 bases are TGTGCCAGCAGCCACGGGACACTCGGAACCTTC.

The chain recombines TRBV2 with TRBJ2-2, with TRBD1 identical over 9 bases. The CDR3 is 14 residues long. CDR1 and CDR2 (germline): SNHLY, FYNNEI. V was clipped by 7 bases and J by 5 bases; unmatched bases: 5. The CDR3 DNA sequence: TGTGCCAGCACGCTGGGACAGGGAACCGGGGAGCTGTTTTTT. Amino acids: CASTLGQGTGELFF.

The rearrangement uses TRBV4-1 and TRBJ2-1, with 7 bases lining up with TRBD1. V trimming: 6 bases; J trimming: 8 bases; junction bases outside the gene matches: 4. CDR1 is MGHRA and CDR2 is YSYEKL in the germline V gene. CDR3 length: 12 amino acids. CDR3 amino acids: CASRHQGDEQFF. Here the CDR3 DNA reads TGCGCCAGCAGGCACCAGGGGGATGAGCAGTTCTTC.

This chain links TRBV27 with TRBJ1-4; unclear D gene. This CDR3 region has 14 residues. CDR1 is MNHEY, CDR2 SMNVEV, per germline (reference sequence). V was cut by 8 bases and J by 7 bases, with 17 bases left in between. The CDR3 sequence: CASAPGNKGEKLFF. CDR3 in DNA: TGTGCCAGCGCCCCCGGGAATAAGGGTGAAAAACTGTTTTTT.

This clone appeared a single time. The CDR3 bases are TGTGCCAGCAGCATAGGACAGGGCACCTACGAGCAGTACTTC. It is translated as CASSIGQGTYEQYF. The rearrangement uses TRBV5-6 and TRBJ2-7; 8 bases align to TRBD1. The CDR3 has 14 amino acids. Germline V gives CDR1 SGHDT, CDR2 YYEEEE. The V and J ends lost 4 bases and 2 bases, in that order; junction bases with no gene match: 5.

V gene TRBV5-1 combines with J gene TRBJ1-2, with 11 bases lining up with TRBD1. The CDR3 totals 16 residues. Germline V lookup: CDR1 SGHRS, CDR2 YFSETQ. With V trimmed by 3 bases and J by 5 bases, 9 bases remained unmatched. CDR3: CASSSSGTGGGYGYTF. CDR3 nucleotide sequence: TGCGCCAGCAGCTCATCAGGGACAGGGGGAGGGTATGGCTACACCTTC. The full variable domain, rest sourced from reference TRBV5-1 and TRBJ1-2, is KAGVTQTPRYLIKTRGQQVTLSCSPISGHRSVSWYQQTPGQGLQFLFEYFSETQRNKGNFPGRFSGRQFSNSRSEMNVSTLELGDSALYLCASSSSGTGGGYGYTFGSGTRLTVV.

The chain employs TRBV20-1 and TRBJ2-7, with D perhaps matching TRBD1 (5 bases). The V and J ends lost 2 bases and 6 bases respectively, with 8 bases between them. Germline CDR1 DFQATT, CDR2 SNEGSKA (reference sequence). CDR3 length: 11 amino acids. The CDR3 coding sequence is TGCAGTGCTAGAATGGGGCGCGAGCAGTACTTC. This encodes CSARMGREQYF.

In its sample, this clone was seen once. J is TRBJ1-6 and V is TRBV5-1, with D tentatively TRBD1 (6 bases). The CDR3 spans 14 residues. The germline V gene encodes CDR1 SGHRS and CDR2 YFSETQ. Trimming removed 1 base at V and 10 bases at J, with 12 bases between. The DNA of the CDR3 is TGCGCCAGCAGCTTGACAGGGCCCAGCTCACCCCTCCACTTT. Translation: CASSLTGPSSPLHF.

Judged by abundance, this clone is medium-sized. This chain links TRBV7-8 with TRBJ2-1; D is perhaps TRBD2 (7 bases). Between the trimmed V and J ends, which lost 2 bases and 5 bases, there was a span of 16 bases. This CDR3 is built from 16 residues. Germline V gene sequence: CDR1 SGHVS, CDR2 FQNEAQ. The CDR3 protein is CASSLWGGSTDNEQFF. The CDR3 nucleotides read TGTGCCAGCAGCTTATGGGGGGGCTCCACAGACAATGAGCAGTTCTTC.